This T cell receptor beta chain derives from a study of T-cell memory formation after mild COVID-19. Overall study: TCR clusters were largely donor specific.

In TCRdb, the 5' RACE reads were re-called with MiXCR into one record per CDR3 protein. Of about 160,000 distinct CDR3 sequences in the sample, about 28% were seen once. The CDR3 totals 14 residues. V lost 4 bases to trimming and J lost 4 bases; unmatched junction nucleotides: 5. Germline loops: CDR1 SGHDT, CDR2 YYEEEE. To note about this clonotype: The antigen is unknown.

General study points: Among contracting clones, CD4+ were mainly CM/EM and CD8+ enriched in EMRA. Clones that got smaller from day 15 to 85 had even CD4/CD8, while clones growing later tipped toward CD4+. Prior to infection, memory already included some responding clones, suggesting cross-reactive memory joined.

The sequence derives from an adult woman who had mild COVID-19 (a few samples of this study predate the infection). Cell type and time point are not known. V is TRBV5-6 and J is TRBJ1-1, with 9 nucleotides matching TRBD1. The specimen sequenced was PBMCs or a T cell subset sorted from them (not recorded which). CDR3 amino acids: CASSLTGGLTEAFF. In DNA form, the CDR3 reads TGTGCCAGCAGCCTAACAGGGGGCCTCACTGAAGCTTTCTTT.